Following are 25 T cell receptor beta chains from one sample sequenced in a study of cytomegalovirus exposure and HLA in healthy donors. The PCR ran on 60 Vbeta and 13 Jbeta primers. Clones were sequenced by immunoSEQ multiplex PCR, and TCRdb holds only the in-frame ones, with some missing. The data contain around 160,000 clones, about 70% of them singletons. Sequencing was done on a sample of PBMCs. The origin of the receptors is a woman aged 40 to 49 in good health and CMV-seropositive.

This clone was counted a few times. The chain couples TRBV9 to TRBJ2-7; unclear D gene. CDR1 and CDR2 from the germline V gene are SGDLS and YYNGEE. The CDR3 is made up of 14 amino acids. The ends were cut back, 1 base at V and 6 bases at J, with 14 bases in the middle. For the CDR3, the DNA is TGTGCCAGCAGCGTACGGTTAGAATCCCGCGAGCAGTACTTC. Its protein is CASSVRLESREQYF.

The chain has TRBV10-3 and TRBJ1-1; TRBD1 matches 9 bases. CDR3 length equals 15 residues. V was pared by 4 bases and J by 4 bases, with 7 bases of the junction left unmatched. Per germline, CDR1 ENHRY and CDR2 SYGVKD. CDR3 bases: TGTGCCATCAGTGGAGGACAGGGGATTGGCACTGAAGCTTTCTTT. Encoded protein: CAISGGQGIGTEAFF.

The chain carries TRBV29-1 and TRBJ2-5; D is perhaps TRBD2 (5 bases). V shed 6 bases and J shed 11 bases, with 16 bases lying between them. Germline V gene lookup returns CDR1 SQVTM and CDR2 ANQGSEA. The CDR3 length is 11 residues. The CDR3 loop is CSVTEAHEQYF. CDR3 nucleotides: TGCAGCGTGACGGAGGCCCATGAGCAGTACTTC.

The CDR3 DNA is TGTGCCAGCAGCTGGGGGACAGTGGGCACAGATACGCAGTATTTT. Residues: CASSWGTVGTDTQYF. The chain is built from TRBV7-2 and TRBJ2-3; 7 bases map to TRBD1. CDR3 size: 15 residues. Germline V gene lookup returns CDR1 SGHTA and CDR2 FQGNSA. Trimming at V came to 4 bases and at J to 1 base, leaving 5 bases not matched to a gene.

The CDR3: CASSPRGSHNEQFF. In nucleotides, the CDR3 is TGCGCCAGCAGCCCCAGGGGGTCACACAATGAGCAGTTCTTC. This chain connects TRBV4-3 to TRBJ2-1, with 7 bases identical to TRBD1. CDR3 length: 14 residues. V shed 4 bases and J 5 bases; nucleotides not matched to a gene: 5. Germline lookup yields CDR1 LGHNA and CDR2 YSLEER.

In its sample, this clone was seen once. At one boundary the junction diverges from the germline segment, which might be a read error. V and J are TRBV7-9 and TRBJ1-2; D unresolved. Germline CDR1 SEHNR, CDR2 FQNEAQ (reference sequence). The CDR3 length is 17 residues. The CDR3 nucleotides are TGTTCCAGCAGCTTAGAGGCGGAAAGCCGAGCTAACTATGGCTACACCTTC. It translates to CSSSLEAESRANYGYTF.

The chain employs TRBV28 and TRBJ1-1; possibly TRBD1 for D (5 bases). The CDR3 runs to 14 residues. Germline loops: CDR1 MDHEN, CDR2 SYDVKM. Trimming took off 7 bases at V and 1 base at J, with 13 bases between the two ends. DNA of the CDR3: TGTGCCAGCACCCCTGGGGGGAAGAACACTGAAGCTTTCTTT. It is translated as CASTPGGKNTEAFF.

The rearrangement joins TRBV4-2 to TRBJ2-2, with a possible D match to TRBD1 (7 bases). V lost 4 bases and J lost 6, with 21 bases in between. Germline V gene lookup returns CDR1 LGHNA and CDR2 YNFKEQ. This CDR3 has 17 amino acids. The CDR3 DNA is TGTGCCAGCAGCCCCGGCGATTCTGACAGGGAGGCCGGGGAGCTGTTTTTT. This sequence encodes CASSPGDSDREAGELFF.

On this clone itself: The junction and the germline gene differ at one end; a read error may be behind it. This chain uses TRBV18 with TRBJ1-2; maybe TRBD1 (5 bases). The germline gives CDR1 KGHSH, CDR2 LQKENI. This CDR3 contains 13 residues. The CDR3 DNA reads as TGTGCCAGCTCACCTGCAGCAGGGAATGGCTACCCCTTC. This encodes CASSPAAGNGYPF.

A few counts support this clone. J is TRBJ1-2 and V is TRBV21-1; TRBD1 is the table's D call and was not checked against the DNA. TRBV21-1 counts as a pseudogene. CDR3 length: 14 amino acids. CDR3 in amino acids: CARQGAISNYGYTF. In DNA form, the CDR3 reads TGTGCGAGGCAGGGGGCAATCTCTAACTATGGCTACACCTTC.

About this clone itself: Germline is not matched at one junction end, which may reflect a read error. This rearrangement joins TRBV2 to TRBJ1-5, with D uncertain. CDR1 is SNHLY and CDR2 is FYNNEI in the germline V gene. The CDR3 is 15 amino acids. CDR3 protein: CASSEEVISGQPQNF. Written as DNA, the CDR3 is TGTGCCAGCAGTGAAGAGGTTATATCAGGTCAGCCCCAGAATTTT.

The CDR3 region has the DNA TGTGCCAGCAGTCTGTTACAGGGTCGTAGCCAGCATTTT. Translated: CASSLLQGRSQHF. The chain links TRBV28 to TRBJ1-5; weak D call: TRBD1 (6 bases). V was shortened by 5 bases and J by 12 bases, with 17 bases between the two germline ends. There are 13 residues in the CDR3. Germline V gene lookup returns CDR1 MDHEN and CDR2 SYDVKM.

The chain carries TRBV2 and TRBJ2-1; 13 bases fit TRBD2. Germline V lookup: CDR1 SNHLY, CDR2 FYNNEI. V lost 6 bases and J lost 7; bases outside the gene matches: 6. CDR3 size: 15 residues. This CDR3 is CASRGGTSGVNEQFF. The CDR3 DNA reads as TGTGCCAGCAGAGGGGGGACTAGCGGGGTGAATGAGCAGTTCTTC.

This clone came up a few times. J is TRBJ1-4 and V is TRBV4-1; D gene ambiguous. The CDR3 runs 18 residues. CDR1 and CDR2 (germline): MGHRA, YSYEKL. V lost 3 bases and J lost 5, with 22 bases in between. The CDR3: CASSQISVSNLQNEKLFF. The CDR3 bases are TGCGCCAGCAGCCAGATTTCGGTCTCAAACCTACAGAATGAAAAACTGTTTTTT.

CDR3 in amino acids: CASRTGSNEQFF. CDR3 nucleotide sequence: TGTGCCAGCAGGACAGGGTCGAATGAGCAGTTCTTC. The V and J genes are TRBV7-9 and TRBJ2-1; TRBD1 matches 7 bases. V lost 6 bases, J lost 7 bases, and 3 bases stayed unmatched. Germline CDR1 is SEHNR and CDR2 is FQNEAQ (reference sequence). This CDR3 comprises 12 residues. The full variable domain, in which reference TRBV7-9 and TRBJ2-1 provide the parts outside the CDR3, is DTGVSQNPRHKITKRGQNVTFRCDPISEHNRLYWYRQTLGQGPEFLTYFQNEAQLEKSRLLSDRFSAERPKGSFSTLEIQRTEQGDSAMYLCASRTGSNEQFFGPGTRLTVL.

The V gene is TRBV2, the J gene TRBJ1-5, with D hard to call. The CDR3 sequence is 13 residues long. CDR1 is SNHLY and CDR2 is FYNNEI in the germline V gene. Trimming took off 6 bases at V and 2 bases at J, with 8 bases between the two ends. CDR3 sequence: CASRAEGNQPQHF. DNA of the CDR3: TGTGCCAGCAGGGCTGAGGGCAATCAGCCCCAGCATTTT.

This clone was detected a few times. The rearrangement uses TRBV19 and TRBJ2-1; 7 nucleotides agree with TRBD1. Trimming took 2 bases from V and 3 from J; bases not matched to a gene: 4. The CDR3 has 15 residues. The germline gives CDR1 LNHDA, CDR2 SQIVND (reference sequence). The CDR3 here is CASSISGTVYNEQFF. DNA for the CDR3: TGTGCCAGTAGTATATCTGGGACAGTCTACAATGAGCAGTTCTTC.

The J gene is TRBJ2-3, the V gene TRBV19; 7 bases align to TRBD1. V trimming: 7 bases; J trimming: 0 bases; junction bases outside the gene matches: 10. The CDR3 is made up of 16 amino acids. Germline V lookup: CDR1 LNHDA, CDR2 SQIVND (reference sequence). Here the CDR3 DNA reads TGTGCCAGTAAGTCCTGGGACAGCCCTAGCACAGATACGCAGTATTTT. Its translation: CASKSWDSPSTDTQYF.

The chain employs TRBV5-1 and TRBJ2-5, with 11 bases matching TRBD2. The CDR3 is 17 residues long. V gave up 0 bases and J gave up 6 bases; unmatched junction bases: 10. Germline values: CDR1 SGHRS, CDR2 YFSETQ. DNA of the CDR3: TGCGCCAGCAGCTTGGGTCCCACTAGCGGGGGCTCAAAGACCCAGTACTTC. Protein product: CASSLGPTSGGSKTQYF.

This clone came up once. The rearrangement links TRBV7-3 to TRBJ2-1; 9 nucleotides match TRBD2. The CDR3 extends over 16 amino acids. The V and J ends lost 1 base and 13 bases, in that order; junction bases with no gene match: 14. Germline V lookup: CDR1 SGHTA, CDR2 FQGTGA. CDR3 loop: CASSLNSAAGGLGQFF. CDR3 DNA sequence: TGTGCCAGCAGCTTAAATTCAGCTGCGGGGGGGTTAGGACAGTTCTTC.

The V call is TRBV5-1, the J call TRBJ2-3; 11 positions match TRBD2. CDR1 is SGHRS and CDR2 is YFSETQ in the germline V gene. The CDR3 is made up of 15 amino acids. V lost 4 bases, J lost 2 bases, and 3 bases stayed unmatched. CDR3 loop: CASSPGLADTDTQYF. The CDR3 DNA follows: TGCGCCAGCAGCCCGGGACTAGCGGACACAGATACGCAGTATTTT.

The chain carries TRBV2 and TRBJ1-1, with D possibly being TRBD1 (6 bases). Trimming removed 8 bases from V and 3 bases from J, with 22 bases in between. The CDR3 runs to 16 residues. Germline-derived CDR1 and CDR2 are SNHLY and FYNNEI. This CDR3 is CASRRTRTVSDTEAFF. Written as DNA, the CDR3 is TGTGCCAGCCGCCGAACCAGGACAGTATCCGACACTGAAGCTTTCTTT.

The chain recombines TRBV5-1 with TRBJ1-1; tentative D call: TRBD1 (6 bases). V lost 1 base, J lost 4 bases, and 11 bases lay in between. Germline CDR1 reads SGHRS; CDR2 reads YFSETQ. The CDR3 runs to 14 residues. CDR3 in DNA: TGCGCCAGCAGCTTGCAAGGGGGTGTCACTGAAGCTTTCTTT. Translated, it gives CASSLQGGVTEAFF. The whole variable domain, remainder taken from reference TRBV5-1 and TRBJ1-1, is KAGVTQTPRYLIKTRGQQVTLSCSPISGHRSVSWYQQTPGQGLQFLFEYFSETQRNKGNFPGRFSGRQFSNSRSEMNVSTLELGDSALYLCASSLQGGVTEAFFGQGTRLTVV.

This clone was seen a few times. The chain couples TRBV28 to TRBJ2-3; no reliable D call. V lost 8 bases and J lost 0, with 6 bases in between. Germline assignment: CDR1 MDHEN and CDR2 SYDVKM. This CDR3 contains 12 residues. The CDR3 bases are TGTGCCAGCGCGTTTAGCACAGATACGCAGTATTTT. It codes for CASAFSTDTQYF. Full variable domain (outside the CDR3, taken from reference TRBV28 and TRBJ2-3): DVKVTQSSRYLVKRTGEKVFLECVQDMDHENMFWYRQDPGLGLRLIYFSYDVKMKEKGDIPEGYSVSREKKERFSLILESASTNQTSMYLCASAFSTDTQYFGPGTRLTVL.

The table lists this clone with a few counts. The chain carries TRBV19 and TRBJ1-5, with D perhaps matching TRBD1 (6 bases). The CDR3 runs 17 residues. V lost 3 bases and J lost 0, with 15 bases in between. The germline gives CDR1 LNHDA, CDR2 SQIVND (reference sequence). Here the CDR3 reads CASSMSAGANSNQPQHF. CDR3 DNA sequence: TGTGCCAGTAGTATGTCGGCAGGGGCGAATAGCAATCAGCCCCAGCATTTT.